This T cell receptor (beta chain) was sequenced during a study of CDR3 diversity in severe acne. In its sample, this clonotype was seen a few times. The CDR3 has 18 amino acids. The germline gives CDR1 SGDLS, CDR2 YYNGEE. J lost 0 bases, V lost 4 bases, and 6 bases had no gene match. TCRdb re-called the PCR reads with MiXCR, one entry per CDR3 protein. The data contain about 100,000 distinct CDR3 sequences, 51% of them seen just once; the ten biggest clones take up around an eighth. Sequencing was performed on blood. This clonotype was obtained from a male donor with acne. This sequence joins TRBV9 and TRBJ2-6, with TRBD1 matching over 11 bases. CDR3 region: CASSPLGTGGSGANVLTF. The CDR3 DNA reads as TGTGCCAGCAGCCCTCTAGGGACAGGGGGCTCTGGGGCCAACGTCCTGACTTTC.